This T cell receptor (beta chain) came from a study of blood T cells in healthy people across ages. Germline CDR1 reads SGHAT; CDR2 reads FQNNGV. The CDR3 loop spans 16 amino acids. Together with a sample-barcoded 5' primer, a J-beta primer mix was included in a second PCR lasting roughly 6 to 12 cycles. MiXCR, run by TCRdb on the 5' RACE reads, gives a single entry per CDR3 protein. The table has fewer than 650,000 distinct CDR3 sequences, about 29% seen once. Of note for this clonotype: One junction end disagrees with the germline gene, perhaps due to a read error.

This same sample was also taken into another study, of T cells of mothers and their children.

The specimen sequenced was blood. This TCR derives from a boy between 2 and 10 years old in good health. The chain recombines TRBV11-2 with TRBJ2-7, with D hard to call. CDR3 bases: TGTGCCAGCAGCTTGCCCCCGACAAGAAGCTCCTACGGGCAGTACTTC. Protein sequence: CASSLPPTRSSYGQYF.